This TCR beta chain appears in the sequencing data of a study of cytomegalovirus exposure and HLA in healthy donors. Study-wide findings and caveats: The study listed approximately 160 cytomegalovirus-associated TCR beta chains.

Measured with immunoSEQ multiplex PCR; TCRdb has only the in-frame clones, and not every one. The sample shows hundreds of thousands of clones, around nine tenths of them seen only once. Per germline, CDR1 SGHAT and CDR2 FQNNGV. Trimming cost V 8 bases and J 0 bases, with 16 bases left between them. This CDR3 comprises 15 residues. With regard to this clone: Antigen specificity is unknown.

Sequencing was done on a sample of PBMCs. The receptor was isolated from a woman aged 18-30 years in good health and CMV-seropositive. The chain has TRBV11-2 and TRBJ1-2; D is perhaps TRBD1 (5 bases). CDR3 nucleotides: TGTGCCAGCCGGTACCAAAGGACACCTAACTATGGCTACACCTTC. This gives the protein CASRYQRTPNYGYTF.